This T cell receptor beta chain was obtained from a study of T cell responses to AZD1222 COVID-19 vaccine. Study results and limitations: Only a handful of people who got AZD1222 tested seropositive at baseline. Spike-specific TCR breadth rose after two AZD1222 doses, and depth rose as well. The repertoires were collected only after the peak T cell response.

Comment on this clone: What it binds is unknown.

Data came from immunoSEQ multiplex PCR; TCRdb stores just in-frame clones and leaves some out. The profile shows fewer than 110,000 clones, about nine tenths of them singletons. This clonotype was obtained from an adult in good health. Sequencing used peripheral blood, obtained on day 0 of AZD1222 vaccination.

The CDR3 bases are TGTGCCAGCAGTGTTACAGATACGCAGTATTTT. Translation: CASSVTDTQYF. This chain connects TRBV2 to TRBJ2-3; D remains unclear. This CDR3 is 11 amino acids long. V lost 4 bases and J lost 3, with 2 bases in between. Germline assignment: CDR1 SNHLY and CDR2 FYNNEI.